This T cell receptor (beta chain) is from a study of T cell responses to AZD1222 COVID-19 vaccine. Study in general: Samples with a second dose at about 4 or about 12 weeks were pooled together. Study-level results: Vaccine-associated CD4 TCRs spanned spike, dominant at 160-218 and 743-854.

TCRdb's table, derived via immunoSEQ multiplex PCR, lists solely in-frame clones and lacks some. The table has 200,000 or so clones, around 93% seen once. This clone came up once. Its antigen is unknown. CDR3 length equals 16 residues. Germline-derived CDR1 and CDR2 are SGDLS and YYNGEE. Trimming took 3 bases from V and 4 from J, leaving 17 bases between them. This TCR derives from an adult in good health. The J gene is TRBJ2-1, the V gene TRBV9; maybe TRBD2 (6 bases). This specimen was peripheral blood, taken on day 0 of AZD1222 vaccination. DNA of the CDR3: TGTGCCAGCAGCGCCGACCCGGGAGCCCTGTACAATGAGCAGTTCTTC. Translation gives CASSADPGALYNEQFF.